This entry lists 11 T cell receptor beta chains sequenced from one sample in a study of cytomegalovirus exposure and HLA in healthy donors. The PCR had 60 Vbeta and 13 Jbeta primers. Profiled with immunoSEQ multiplex PCR; TCRdb holds only in-frame clones, not every one. The sample lists approximately 190,000 clones, 84% occurring once. The sequencing sample was made of PBMCs. The receptor source for this set is a boy aged 5-17 years in good health and CMV-seronegative.

This chain joins TRBV28 and TRBJ1-2, with 7 bases aligning to TRBD1. The ends lost 8 bases at V and 5 bases at J; junction bases unmatched: 11. The CDR3 covers 14 residues. Germline V CDR1 and CDR2: MDHEN, SYDVKM. CDR3 bases: TGTGCCAGCGGGACAGCAAGGCATCGTTATGGCTACACCTTC. Amino acid sequence: CASGTARHRYGYTF.

CDR3 nucleotides: TGCAGCGTTGACGCGCATCGTAACAGGGTCGGTGGCTACACCTTC. It codes for CSVDAHRNRVGGYTF. V and J are TRBV29-1 and TRBJ1-2; tentative D call: TRBD1 (6 bases). V lost 3 bases and J lost 7, with 21 bases in between. The CDR3 loop spans 15 amino acids. Germline-derived CDR1 and CDR2 are SQVTM and ANQGSEA.

V is TRBV6-5 and J is TRBJ1-1; 7 nucleotides line up with TRBD1. The CDR3 is made up of 15 amino acids. Germline loops: CDR1 MNHEY, CDR2 SVGAGI. With 4 bases clipped from V and 5 bases from J, the junction kept 10 bases outside the gene matches. The CDR3 loop is CASSSIRTGGTEAFF. The CDR3 DNA reads TGTGCCAGCAGTTCAATTCGGACAGGAGGAACTGAAGCTTTCTTT.

In this sample, this clone turned up once. This sequence joins TRBV5-6 and TRBJ1-1; D possibly corresponds to TRBD1 (5 bases). The V gene lost 5 bases and the J gene lost 3 bases, with 14 bases spanning the gap. CDR3 length equals 14 residues. The germline V gene has CDR1 SGHDT and CDR2 YYEEEE. As DNA, the CDR3 is TGTGCCAGCAGTCGACGTAGGGGTTACACTGAAGCTTTCTTT. It encodes CASSRRRGYTEAFF.

The V gene is TRBV6-1, the J gene TRBJ2-7; D might be TRBD1 (5 bases). Germline V gives CDR1 MNHNS, CDR2 SASEGT. The V end was cut by 4 bases, the J end by 0 bases, with 7 bases between. This CDR3 spans 13 amino acids. The CDR3 DNA sequence: TGTGCCAGCAGTGCAGGGATCTCCTACGAGCAGTACTTC. Translated: CASSAGISYEQYF.

This clone was seen more than once but under ten times. The J gene is TRBJ2-1, the V gene TRBV7-8, with D perhaps matching TRBD1 (6 bases). Germline V gene sequence: CDR1 SGHVS, CDR2 FQNEAQ. The CDR3 runs 15 residues. Trimming stripped 6 bases from V and 0 bases from J, with 12 bases between. CDR3 in DNA: TGTGCCAGCAGTCGAACAGGGAGCTCCTACAATGAGCAGTTCTTC. Protein product: CASSRTGSSYNEQFF.

Only one count was recorded for this clone. V usage is TRBV28 and J usage is TRBJ2-5; D might be TRBD1 (6 bases). CDR1 is MDHEN and CDR2 is SYDVKM in the germline V gene. The CDR3 has 14 amino acids. Trimming took off 5 bases at V and 4 bases at J, with 14 bases between the two ends. The chain's CDR3 is CASSQKGVTETQYF. The DNA of the CDR3 is TGTGCCAGCAGTCAGAAGGGGGTTACAGAGACCCAGTACTTC.

The sample holds a few counts of this clone. The gene calls are TRBV5-6 and TRBJ2-3; 8 nucleotides match TRBD1. The CDR3 runs to 15 residues. V gave up 4 bases and J gave up 1 base; unmatched junction bases: 5. CDR1 is SGHDT and CDR2 is YYEEEE in the germline V gene. The CDR3 region has the DNA TGTGCCAGCAGCCTTACGACAGGGGGCACAGATACGCAGTATTTT. Protein product: CASSLTTGGTDTQYF.

The CDR3, as DNA: TGTGCCAGCAGTCGATTTGGTAGGGGGCCGGCCTACAATGAGCAGTTCTTC. Translation gives CASSRFGRGPAYNEQFF. The chain is built from TRBV27 and TRBJ2-1, with 7 bases lining up with TRBD1. J gave up 2 bases and V 5 bases, and 12 bases lay outside the gene matches. CDR3 length equals 17 residues. Per germline, CDR1 MNHEY and CDR2 SMNVEV (reference sequence).

This rearrangement joins TRBV5-4 to TRBJ1-1, with unresolved D. The CDR3 extends over 12 amino acids. Germline V gene lookup returns CDR1 SGHNT and CDR2 YYREEE (reference sequence). V lost 4 bases and J lost 4, with 8 bases in between. CDR3 in DNA: TGTGCCAGCAGCCTGAGGTTCACTGAAGCTTTCTTT. It yields the protein CASSLRFTEAFF.

This clone was observed once. The chain employs TRBV7-2 and TRBJ1-1; D gene unclear. The germline CDR1 and CDR2 sequences are SGHTA and FQGNSA. There are 13 residues in the CDR3. Trimming cost V 1 base and J 6 bases, with 9 bases left between them. As DNA, the CDR3 is TGTGCCAGCAGCTTAGTTCTGGAGTCTGAAGCTTTCTTT. Its protein product is CASSLVLESEAFF.